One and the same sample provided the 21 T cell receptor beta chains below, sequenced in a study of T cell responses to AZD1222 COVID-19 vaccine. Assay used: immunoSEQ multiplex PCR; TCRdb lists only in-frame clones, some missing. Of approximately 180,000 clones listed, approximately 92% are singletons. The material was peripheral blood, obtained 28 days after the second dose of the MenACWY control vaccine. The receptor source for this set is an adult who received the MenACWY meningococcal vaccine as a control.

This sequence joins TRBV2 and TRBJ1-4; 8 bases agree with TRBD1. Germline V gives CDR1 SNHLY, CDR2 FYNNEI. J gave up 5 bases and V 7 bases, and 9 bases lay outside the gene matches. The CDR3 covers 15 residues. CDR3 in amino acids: CASITGGIRNEKLFF. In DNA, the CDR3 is TGTGCCAGCATTACAGGGGGGATTCGAAATGAAAAACTGTTTTTT.

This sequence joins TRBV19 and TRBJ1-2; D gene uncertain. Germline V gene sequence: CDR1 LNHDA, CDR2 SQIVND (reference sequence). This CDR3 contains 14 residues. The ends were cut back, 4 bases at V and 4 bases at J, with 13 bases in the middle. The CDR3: CASSTPDGIYGYTF. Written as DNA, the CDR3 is TGTGCCAGTAGTACCCCGGACGGAATCTATGGCTACACCTTC.

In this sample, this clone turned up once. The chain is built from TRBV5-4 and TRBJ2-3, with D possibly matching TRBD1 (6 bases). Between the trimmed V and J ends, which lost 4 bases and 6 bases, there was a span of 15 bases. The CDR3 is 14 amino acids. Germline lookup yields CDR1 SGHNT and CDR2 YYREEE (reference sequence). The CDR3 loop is CASSGGGWGDTQYF. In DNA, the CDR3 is TGTGCCAGCAGCGGGGGCGGATGGGGGGATACGCAGTATTTT.

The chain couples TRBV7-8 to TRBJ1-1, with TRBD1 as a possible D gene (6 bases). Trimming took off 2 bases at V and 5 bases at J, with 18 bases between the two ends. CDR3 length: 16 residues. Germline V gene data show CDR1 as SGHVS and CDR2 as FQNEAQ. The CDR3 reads CASSLMGHNLDTEAFF. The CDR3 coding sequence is TGTGCCAGCAGCTTAATGGGACATAACCTAGATACTGAAGCTTTCTTT.

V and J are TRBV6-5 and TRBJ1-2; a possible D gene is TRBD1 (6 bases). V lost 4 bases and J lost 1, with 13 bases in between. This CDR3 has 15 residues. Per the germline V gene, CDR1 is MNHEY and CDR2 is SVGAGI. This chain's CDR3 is CASSSPGHLNYGYTF. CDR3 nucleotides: TGTGCCAGCAGTTCTCCGGGACACCTTAACTATGGCTACACCTTC.

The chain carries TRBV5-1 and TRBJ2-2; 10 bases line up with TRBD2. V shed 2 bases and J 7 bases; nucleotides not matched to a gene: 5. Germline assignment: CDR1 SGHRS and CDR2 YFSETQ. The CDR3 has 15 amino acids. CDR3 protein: CASSLAGGPIGELFF. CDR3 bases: TGCGCCAGCAGCTTAGCGGGGGGGCCGATCGGGGAGCTGTTTTTT.

CDR3 nucleotides: TGTGCCAGCAGTGAAATTCACGCAGGCGTAACTAACTATGGCTACACCTTC. This sequence encodes CASSEIHAGVTNYGYTF. The rearrangement uses TRBV6-1 and TRBJ1-2; D is unresolved. The V gene lost 2 bases and the J gene lost 0 bases, with 16 bases spanning the gap. The CDR3 length is 17 residues. Germline V gene sequence: CDR1 MNHNS, CDR2 SASEGT.

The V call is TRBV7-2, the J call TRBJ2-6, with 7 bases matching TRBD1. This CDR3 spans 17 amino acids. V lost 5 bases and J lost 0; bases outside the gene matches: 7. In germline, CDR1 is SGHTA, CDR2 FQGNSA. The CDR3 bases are TGTGCCAGCAGCCCCAGGACAGGCAGCTCTGGGGCCAACGTCCTGACTTTC. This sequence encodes CASSPRTGSSGANVLTF.

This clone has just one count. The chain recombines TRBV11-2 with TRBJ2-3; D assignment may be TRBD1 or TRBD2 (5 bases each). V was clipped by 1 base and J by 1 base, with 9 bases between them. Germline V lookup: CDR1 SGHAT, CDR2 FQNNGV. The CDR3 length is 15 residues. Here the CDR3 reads CASSLAGPRTDTQYF. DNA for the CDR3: TGTGCCAGCAGCTTAGCGGGGCCTCGCACAGATACGCAGTATTTT.

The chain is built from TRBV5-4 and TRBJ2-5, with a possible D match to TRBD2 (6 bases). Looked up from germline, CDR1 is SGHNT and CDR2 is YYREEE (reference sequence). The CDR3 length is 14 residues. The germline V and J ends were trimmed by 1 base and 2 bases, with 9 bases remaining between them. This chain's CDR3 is CASSLYAGQETQYF. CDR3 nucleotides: TGTGCCAGCAGCTTGTATGCGGGACAAGAGACCCAGTACTTC.

The CDR3 protein is CASSEEGGSSVGQPQHF. CDR3 nucleotides: TGTGCCAGCAGTGAAGAAGGTGGGAGCTCTGTAGGTCAGCCCCAGCATTTT. This chain joins TRBV6-1 and TRBJ1-5; the D is unclear. CDR3 length: 17 residues. Germline-derived CDR1 and CDR2 are MNHNS and SASEGT. Between the trimmed V and J ends, which lost 1 base and 6 bases, there was a span of 19 bases.

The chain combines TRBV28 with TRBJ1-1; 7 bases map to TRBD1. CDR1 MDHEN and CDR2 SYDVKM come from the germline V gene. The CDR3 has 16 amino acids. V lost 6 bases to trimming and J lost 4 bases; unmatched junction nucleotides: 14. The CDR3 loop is CASSHYRGLGGTEAFF. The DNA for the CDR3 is TGTGCCAGCAGCCACTACAGGGGACTGGGGGGCACTGAAGCTTTCTTT.

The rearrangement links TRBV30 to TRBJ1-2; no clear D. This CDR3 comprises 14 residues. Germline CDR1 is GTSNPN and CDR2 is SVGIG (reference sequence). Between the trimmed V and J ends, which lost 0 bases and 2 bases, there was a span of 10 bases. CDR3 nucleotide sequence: TGTGCCTGGAGTGTACTTAGGGAGAACTATGGCTACACCTTC. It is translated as CAWSVLRENYGYTF.

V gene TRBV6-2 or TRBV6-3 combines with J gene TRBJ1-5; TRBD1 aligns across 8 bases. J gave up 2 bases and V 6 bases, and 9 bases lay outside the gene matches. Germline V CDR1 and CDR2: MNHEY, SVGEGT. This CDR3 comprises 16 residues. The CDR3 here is CASSYAGQGGNQPQHF. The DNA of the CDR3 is TGTGCCAGCAGCTATGCCGGACAGGGAGGCAATCAGCCCCAGCATTTT.

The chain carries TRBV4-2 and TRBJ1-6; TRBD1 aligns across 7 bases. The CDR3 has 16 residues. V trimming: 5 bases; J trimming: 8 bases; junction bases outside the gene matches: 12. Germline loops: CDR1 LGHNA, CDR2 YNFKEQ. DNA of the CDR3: TGTGCCAGCAGCATGACAGGGAGCGGGCGTGATTCACCCCTCCACTTT. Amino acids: CASSMTGSGRDSPLHF.

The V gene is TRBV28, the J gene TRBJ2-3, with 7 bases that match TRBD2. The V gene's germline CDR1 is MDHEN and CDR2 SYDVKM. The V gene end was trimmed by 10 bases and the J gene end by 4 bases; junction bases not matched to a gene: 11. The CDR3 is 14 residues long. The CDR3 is CATHPSGAADTQYF. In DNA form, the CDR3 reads TGTGCCACCCACCCAAGCGGGGCGGCAGATACGCAGTATTTT.

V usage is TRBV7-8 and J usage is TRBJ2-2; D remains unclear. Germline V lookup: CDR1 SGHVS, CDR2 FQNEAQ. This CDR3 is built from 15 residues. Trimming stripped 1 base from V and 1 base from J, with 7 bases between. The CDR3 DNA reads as TGTGCCAGCAGCTTAGGGTGGGGGAACACCGGGGAGCTGTTTTTT. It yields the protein CASSLGWGNTGELFF.

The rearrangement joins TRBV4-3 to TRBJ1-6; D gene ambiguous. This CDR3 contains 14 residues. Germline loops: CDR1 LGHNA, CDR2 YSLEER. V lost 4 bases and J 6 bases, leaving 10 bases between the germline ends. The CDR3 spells CASSPGLGNSPLHF. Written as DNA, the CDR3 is TGCGCCAGCAGCCCGGGCCTTGGTAATTCACCCCTCCACTTT.

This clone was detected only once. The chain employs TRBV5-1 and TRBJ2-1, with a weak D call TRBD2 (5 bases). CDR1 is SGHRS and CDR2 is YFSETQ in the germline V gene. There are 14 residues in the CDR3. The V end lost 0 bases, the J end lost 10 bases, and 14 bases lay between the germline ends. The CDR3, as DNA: TGCGCCAGCAGCTTGGGTCAAGCGGTCTGGGAGCAGTTCTTC. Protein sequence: CASSLGQAVWEQFF. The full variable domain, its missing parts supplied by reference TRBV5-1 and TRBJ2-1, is KAGVTQTPRYLIKTRGQQVTLSCSPISGHRSVSWYQQTPGQGLQFLFEYFSETQRNKGNFPGRFSGRQFSNSRSEMNVSTLELGDSALYLCASSLGQAVWEQFFGPGTRLTVL.

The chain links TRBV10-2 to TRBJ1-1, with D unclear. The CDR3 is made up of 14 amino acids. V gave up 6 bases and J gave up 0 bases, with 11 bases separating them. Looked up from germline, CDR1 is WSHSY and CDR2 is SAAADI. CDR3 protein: CASRATVMNTEAFF. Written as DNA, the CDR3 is TGCGCCAGCAGGGCGACGGTTATGAACACTGAAGCTTTCTTT.

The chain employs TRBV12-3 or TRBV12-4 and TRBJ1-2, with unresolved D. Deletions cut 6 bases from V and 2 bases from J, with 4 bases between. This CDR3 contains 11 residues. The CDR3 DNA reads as TGTGCCAGCAGCGAAAACTATGGCTACACCTTC. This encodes CASSENYGYTF.